These T cell receptor beta chains were read from a single sample in a study of Ad26.COV2.S vaccination and SARS-CoV-2 variants. Profiled with immunoSEQ multiplex PCR; TCRdb holds only in-frame clones, not every one. The repertoire holds about 350,000 clones, with 80% to 90% as singletons. This specimen consisted of peripheral blood, obtained in a trial of Ad26.COV2.S vaccine versus placebo. The origin of the receptors is a person aged 18 to 59 who received the Ad26.COV2.S COVID-19 vaccine or a placebo. Both conserved end residues are part of each CDR3. The order of the fields is J gene, D gene, V gene, clone size, CDR3 protein, CDR3 DNA. D genes are given only for firm matches. The size of a clone is reported for some rows only, either as once, few or many, or as a class for expanded clones.

>TRBJ1-1|-|TRBV5-6|once
CASSLNGATEAFF
TGTGCCAGCAGCTTGAACGGGGCCACTGAAGCTTTCTTT
>TRBJ1-4|-|TRBV2|-
CATQRLSEKLFF
TGTGCCACCCAGCGGTTAAGCGAAAAACTGTTTTTT
>TRBJ1-5|TRBD1|TRBV7-8|-
CATRGGVRSNQPQHF
TGTGCTACCAGGGGGGGTGTAAGAAGCAATCAGCCCCAGCATTTT
>TRBJ1-3|-|TRBV19|-
CASREGSAGNTIYF
TGTGCCAGTAGAGAGGGGTCCGCTGGAAACACCATATATTTT
>TRBJ1-2|TRBD1|TRBV7-2|once
CASSLPGQGAYGYTF
TGTGCCAGCAGCTTGCCGGGACAGGGGGCCTATGGCTACACCTTC
>TRBJ2-2|-|TRBV9|once
CASSVEEGNAGELFF
TGTGCCAGCAGCGTAGAAGAGGGTAACGCCGGGGAGCTGTTTTTT
>TRBJ1-1|-|TRBV7-8|-
CASRHGPMNTEAFF
TGTGCCAGCAGACACGGACCAATGAACACTGAAGCTTTCTTT
>TRBJ1-1|TRBD1|TRBV19|-
CASTTGENTEAFF
TGTGCCAGTACGACAGGGGAGAACACTGAAGCTTTCTTT
>TRBJ1-3|-|TRBV7-8|-
CASSPIRARGNTIYF
TGTGCCAGCAGCCCAATTAGGGCGCGTGGAAACACCATATATTTT
>TRBJ2-7|TRBD2|TRBV10-3|-
CAIRSRASGGGEQYF
TGTGCCATCAGGTCTAGGGCTAGCGGGGGGGGCGAGCAGTACTTC
>TRBJ1-4|-|TRBV29-1|-
CSVALNEKLFF
TGCAGCGTTGCCCTCAATGAAAAACTGTTTTTT
>TRBJ2-2|-|TRBV5-1|-
CASSLDRNGLTGELFF
TGCGCCAGCAGCTTGGACAGAAATGGCCTCACCGGGGAGCTGTTTTTT
>TRBJ1-2|-|TRBV30|-
CAWNLEGWSYTF
TGTGCCTGGAATTTGGAGGGCTGGAGCTACACCTTC
>TRBJ1-5|TRBD1|TRBV4-1|-
CASSQRPGQGSQPQHF
TGCGCCAGCAGCCAACGGCCGGGACAGGGAAGTCAGCCCCAGCATTTT
>TRBJ2-2|-|TRBV5-4|-
CASSYITGELFF
TGTGCCAGCAGCTATATCACCGGGGAGCTGTTTTTT
>TRBJ2-1|TRBD2|TRBV24-1|-
CATSGRGNYNEQFF
TGTGCCACCAGTGGGCGGGGGAACTACAATGAGCAGTTCTTC
>TRBJ1-2|TRBD1|TRBV7-9|-
CASSLGTGGYTF
TGTGCCAGCAGCTTAGGGACAGGTGGCTACACCTTC
>TRBJ1-1|-|TRBV3-1/TRBV3-2|-
CASSPTAQVGTEAFF
TGTGCCAGCAGCCCGACAGCTCAAGTAGGGACTGAAGCTTTCTTT
>TRBJ1-4|-|TRBV14|-
CASSPRQSPNEKLFF
TGTGCCAGCAGCCCTCGCCAGAGTCCTAATGAAAAACTGTTTTTT
>TRBJ1-2|-|TRBV4-2|-
CASSQGRAGVEGGGYTF
TGTGCCAGCAGCCAAGGGAGGGCAGGGGTTGAGGGGGGAGGCTACACCTTC
>TRBJ2-5|-|TRBV5-4|-
CASSLVIGETQYF
TGTGCCAGCAGCTTAGTGATTGGGGAGACCCAGTACTTC
>TRBJ2-1|TRBD2|TRBV2|-
CASIRRSASGGPEQFF
TGTGCCAGCATTCGAAGGAGCGCTAGCGGGGGGCCCGAGCAGTTCTTC
>TRBJ1-1|-|TRBV4-3|-
CASSQDTAPRDEAFF
TGCGCCAGCAGCCAAGATACCGCGCCGCGCGATGAAGCTTTCTTT
>TRBJ2-5|TRBD1|TRBV7-2|-
CASTQGQAQETQYF
TGTGCCAGCACCCAGGGACAGGCACAAGAGACCCAGTACTTC
>TRBJ2-3|TRBD2|TRBV19|-
CASSMVAGSTDTQYF
TGTGCCAGTAGTATGGTAGCGGGGAGCACAGATACGCAGTATTTT
>TRBJ1-2|TRBD1|TRBV11-1|-
CASSLGTGNYGYTF
TGTGCCAGCAGCTTGGGGACAGGGAACTATGGCTACACCTTC
>TRBJ1-1|-|TRBV30|-
CAWSLGVNTEAFF
TGTGCCTGGAGTTTGGGGGTGAACACTGAAGCTTTCTTT
>TRBJ1-4|-|TRBV9|-
CASSVRDGKNEKLFF
TGTGCCAGCAGCGTACGGGACGGAAAGAATGAAAAACTGTTTTTT
>TRBJ2-5|-|TRBV11-1|-
CASSLNRAETQYF
TGTGCCAGCAGCTTAAACAGGGCGGAGACCCAGTACTTC
>TRBJ2-1|-|TRBV5-5|-
CASSSTGSSYNEQFF
TGTGCCAGCAGCTCGACAGGTAGCTCCTACAATGAGCAGTTCTTC
>TRBJ1-1|-|TRBV12-5|-
CASGSGLRTEAFF
TGTGCTAGTGGTTCCGGGCTACGCACTGAAGCTTTCTTT
>TRBJ2-7|TRBD1|TRBV5-4|-
CASSPGQDPYEQYF
TGTGCCAGCAGCCCGGGACAGGACCCCTACGAGCAGTACTTC
>TRBJ2-3|TRBD2|TRBV7-8|-
CASSLAGGAMDTQYF
TGTGCCAGCAGCCTGGCCGGGGGGGCAATGGATACGCAGTATTTT
>TRBJ1-6|-|TRBV7-2|-
CASSSPLGWGRGNSPLHF
TGTGCCAGCAGCTCACCCCTGGGGTGGGGAAGAGGTAATTCACCCCTCCACTTT
>TRBJ2-3|-|TRBV6-6|-
CASSQNIASTDTQYF
TGTGCCAGCAGTCAAAACATAGCGAGCACAGATACGCAGTATTTT
>TRBJ2-5|-|TRBV30|-
CAWSYATGRETQYF
TGTGCCTGGAGTTATGCTACGGGGCGAGAGACCCAGTACTTC
>TRBJ2-5|-|TRBV13|-
CASSLGKPGETQYF
TGTGCCAGCAGCTTAGGCAAGCCTGGAGAGACCCAGTACTTC
>TRBJ2-7|TRBD2|TRBV4-2|-
CASSQVSGLAGGSYEQYF
TGTGCCAGCAGCCAAGTCTCAGGACTAGCGGGGGGCAGCTACGAGCAGTACTTC
>TRBJ2-3|-|TRBV7-3|-
CASSLREPSTDTQYF
TGTGCCAGCAGCTTAAGGGAACCGAGCACAGATACGCAGTATTTT
>TRBJ2-1|TRBD2|TRBV5-1|-
CASSLGSSGGARQFF
TGCGCCAGCAGCTTGGGGTCTAGCGGGGGGGCAAGGCAGTTCTTC
>TRBJ2-7|-|TRBV5-4|-
CASSYPGHPPEGLSSYEQYF
TGTGCCAGCAGTTATCCGGGACACCCGCCAGAAGGACTAAGCTCCTACGAGCAGTACTTC
>TRBJ2-5|TRBD2|TRBV5-4|-
CASSQTSDQETQYF
TGTGCCAGCAGTCAGACTAGCGACCAAGAGACCCAGTACTTC
>TRBJ2-1|-|TRBV20-1|-
CSASKDEQFF
TGCAGTGCTAGCAAGGATGAGCAGTTCTTC
>TRBJ2-2|-|TRBV5-6|-
CASSLGPTGFAGELFF
TGTGCCAGCAGCTTGGGCCCTACAGGGTTCGCCGGGGAGCTGTTTTTT
>TRBJ2-2|-|TRBV19|-
CASSIWGGELFF
TGTGCCAGTAGTATATGGGGCGGGGAGCTGTTTTTT
>TRBJ1-3|-|TRBV5-1|few
CASSPWAGSGNTIYF
TGCGCCAGCAGCCCTTGGGCGGGCTCTGGAAACACCATATATTTT
>TRBJ1-2|-|TRBV30|-
CARLGTSYGYTF
TGTGCCCGGTTGGGGACAAGCTATGGCTACACCTTC
>TRBJ1-5|-|TRBV4-1|once
CASSQDPGGPQPQHF
TGCGCCAGCAGCCAAGATCCGGGAGGGCCTCAGCCCCAGCATTTT
>TRBJ1-2|-|TRBV9|-
CASSASWGHSQYGYTF
TGTGCCAGCAGCGCCTCATGGGGCCATAGCCAGTATGGCTACACCTTC
>TRBJ2-1|-|TRBV5-1|once
CASSLGPAYNEQFF
TGCGCCAGCAGCTTGGGTCCAGCGTACAATGAGCAGTTCTTC
>TRBJ2-3|-|TRBV6-6|-
CASSSKVGERTDTQYF
TGTGCCAGCAGTTCTAAGGTTGGGGAAAGGACAGATACGCAGTATTTT
>TRBJ2-5|-|TRBV30|once
CAWSVGPGSKTQYF
TGTGCCTGGAGTGTAGGCCCGGGTTCGAAGACCCAGTACTTC
>TRBJ2-1|TRBD1|TRBV5-1|-
CASSGGGTVYNEQFF
TGCGCCAGCAGCGGAGGTGGGACAGTCTACAATGAGCAGTTCTTC
>TRBJ2-2|TRBD1|TRBV5-1|-
CASSFFRAGQGNTGELFF
TGCGCCAGCAGCTTCTTCCGTGCCGGACAGGGTAACACCGGGGAGCTGTTTTTT
>TRBJ1-5|-|TRBV5-4|-
CASSLEGVQPQHF
TGTGCCAGCAGCTTGGAGGGGGTGCAGCCCCAGCATTTT
>TRBJ1-5|-|TRBV19|-
CASTPLGRGDQPQHF
TGTGCCAGTACCCCTTTGGGCCGGGGGGATCAGCCCCAGCATTTT
>TRBJ1-1|-|TRBV4-1|-
CASSQSLIGGTEAFF
TGCGCCAGCAGCCAATCACTGATCGGAGGGACTGAAGCTTTCTTT
>TRBJ2-1|TRBD1|TRBV27|-
CASSLSGTASEQFF
TGTGCCAGCAGTTTATCGGGGACAGCTAGTGAGCAGTTCTTC
>TRBJ1-1|-|TRBV7-9|-
CASSGDSYGMNTEAFF
TGTGCCAGCAGCGGAGACTCCTACGGGATGAACACTGAAGCTTTCTTT